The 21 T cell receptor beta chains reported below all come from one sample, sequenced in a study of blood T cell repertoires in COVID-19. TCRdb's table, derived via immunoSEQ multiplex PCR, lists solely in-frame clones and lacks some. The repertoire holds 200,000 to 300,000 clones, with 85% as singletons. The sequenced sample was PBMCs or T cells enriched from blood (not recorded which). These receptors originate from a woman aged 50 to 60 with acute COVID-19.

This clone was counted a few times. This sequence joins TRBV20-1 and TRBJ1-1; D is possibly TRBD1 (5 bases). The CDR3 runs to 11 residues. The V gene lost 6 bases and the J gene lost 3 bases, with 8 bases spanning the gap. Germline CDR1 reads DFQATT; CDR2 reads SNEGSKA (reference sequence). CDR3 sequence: CSAGRDTEAFF. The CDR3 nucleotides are TGCAGTGCCGGCAGGGACACTGAAGCTTTCTTT.

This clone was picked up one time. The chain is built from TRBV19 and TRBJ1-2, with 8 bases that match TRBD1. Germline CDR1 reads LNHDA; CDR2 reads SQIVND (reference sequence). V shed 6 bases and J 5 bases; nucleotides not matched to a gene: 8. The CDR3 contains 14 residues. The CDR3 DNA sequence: TGTGCCAGTAGCCAACCAGGGGGCCGGTATGGCTACACCTTC. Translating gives CASSQPGGRYGYTF.

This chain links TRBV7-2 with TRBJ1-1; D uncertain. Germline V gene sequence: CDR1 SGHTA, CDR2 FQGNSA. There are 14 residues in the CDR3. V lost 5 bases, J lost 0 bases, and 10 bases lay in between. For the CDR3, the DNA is TGTGCCAGCAGCCTCAGAAAAATGAACACTGAAGCTTTCTTT. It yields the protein CASSLRKMNTEAFF.

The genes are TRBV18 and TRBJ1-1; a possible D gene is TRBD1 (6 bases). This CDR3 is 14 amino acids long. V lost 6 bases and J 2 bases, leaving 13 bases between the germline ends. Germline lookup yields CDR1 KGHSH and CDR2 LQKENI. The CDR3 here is CASSPQGFNTEAFF. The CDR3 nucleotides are TGTGCCAGCTCCCCTCAGGGGTTTAACACTGAAGCTTTCTTT. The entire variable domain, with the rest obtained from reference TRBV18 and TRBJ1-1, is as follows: NAGVMQNPRHLVRRRGQEARLRCSPMKGHSHVYWYRQLPEEGLKFMVYLQKENIIDESGMPKERFSAEFPKEGPSILRIQQVVRGDSAAYFCASSPQGFNTEAFFGQGTRLTVV.

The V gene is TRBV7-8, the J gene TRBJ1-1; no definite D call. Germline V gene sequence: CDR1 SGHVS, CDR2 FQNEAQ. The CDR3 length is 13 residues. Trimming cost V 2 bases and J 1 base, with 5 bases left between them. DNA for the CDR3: TGTGCCAGCAGCTTATTATGGAACACTGAAGCTTTCTTT. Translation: CASSLLWNTEAFF. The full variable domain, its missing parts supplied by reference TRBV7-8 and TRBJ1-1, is GAGVSQSPRYKVAKRGQDVALRCDPISGHVSLFWYQQALGQGPEFLTYFQNEAQLDKSGLPSDRFFAERPEGSVSTLKIQRTQQEDSAVYLCASSLLWNTEAFFGQGTRLTVV.

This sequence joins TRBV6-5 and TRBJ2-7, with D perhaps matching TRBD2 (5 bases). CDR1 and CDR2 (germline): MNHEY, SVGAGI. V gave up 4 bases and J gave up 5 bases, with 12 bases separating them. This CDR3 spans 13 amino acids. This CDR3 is CASSSDERDEQYF. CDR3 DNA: TGTGCCAGCAGTTCGGACGAGAGGGACGAGCAGTACTTC.

The CDR3 is CASSFGGQDGYTF. The CDR3 bases are TGTGCCAGCAGCTTCGGCGGACAGGATGGCTACACCTTC. The chain combines TRBV7-9 with TRBJ1-2; 7 bases fit TRBD1. Germline V gene data show CDR1 as SEHNR and CDR2 as FQNEAQ (reference sequence). The CDR3 loop spans 13 amino acids. V shed 3 bases, J shed 6 bases, and the junction held 4 bases outside the gene matches.

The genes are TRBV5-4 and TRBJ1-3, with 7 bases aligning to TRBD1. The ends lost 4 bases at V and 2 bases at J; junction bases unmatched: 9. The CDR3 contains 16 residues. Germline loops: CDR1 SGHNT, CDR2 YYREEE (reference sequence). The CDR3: CASSQGGASAGNTIYF. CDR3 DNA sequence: TGTGCCAGCAGCCAAGGGGGCGCGAGTGCTGGAAACACCATATATTTT. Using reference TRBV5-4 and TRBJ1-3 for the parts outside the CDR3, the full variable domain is ETGVTQSPTHLIKTRGQQVTLRCSSQSGHNTVSWYQQALGQGPQFIFQYYREEENGRGNFPPRFSGLQFPNYSSELNVNALELDDSALYLCASSQGGASAGNTIYFGEGSWLTVV.

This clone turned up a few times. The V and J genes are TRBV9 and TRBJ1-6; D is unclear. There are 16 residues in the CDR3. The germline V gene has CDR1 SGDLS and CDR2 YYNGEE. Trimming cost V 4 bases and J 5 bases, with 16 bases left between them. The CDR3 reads CASSPRGNNNNSPLHF. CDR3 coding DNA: TGTGCCAGCAGCCCACGCGGGAACAATAATAATTCACCCCTCCACTTT.

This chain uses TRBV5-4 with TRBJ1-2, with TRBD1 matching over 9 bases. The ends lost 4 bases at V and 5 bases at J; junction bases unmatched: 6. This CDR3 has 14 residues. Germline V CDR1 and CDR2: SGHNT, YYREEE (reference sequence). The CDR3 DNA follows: TGTGCCAGCAGCGGGGGACAGGGAGGGTATGGCTACACCTTC. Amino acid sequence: CASSGGQGGYGYTF. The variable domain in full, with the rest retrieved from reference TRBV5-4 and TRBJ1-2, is ETGVTQSPTHLIKTRGQQVTLRCSSQSGHNTVSWYQQALGQGPQFIFQYYREEENGRGNFPPRFSGLQFPNYSSELNVNALELDDSALYLCASSGGQGGYGYTFGSGTRLTVV.

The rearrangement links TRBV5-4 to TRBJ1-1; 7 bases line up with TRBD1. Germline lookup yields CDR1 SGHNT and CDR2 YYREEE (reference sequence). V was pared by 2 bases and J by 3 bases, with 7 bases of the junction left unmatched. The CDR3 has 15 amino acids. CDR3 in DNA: TGTGCCAGCAGCTTTTCCCACAGGGGAGACACTGAAGCTTTCTTT. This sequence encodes CASSFSHRGDTEAFF.

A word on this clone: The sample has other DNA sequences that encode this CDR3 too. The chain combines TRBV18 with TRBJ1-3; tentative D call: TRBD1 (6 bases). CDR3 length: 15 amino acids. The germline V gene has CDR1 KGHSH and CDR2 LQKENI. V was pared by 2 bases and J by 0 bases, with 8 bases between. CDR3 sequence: CASSPRQASGNTIYF. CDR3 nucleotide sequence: TGTGCCAGCTCACCAAGACAGGCCTCTGGAAACACCATATATTTT.

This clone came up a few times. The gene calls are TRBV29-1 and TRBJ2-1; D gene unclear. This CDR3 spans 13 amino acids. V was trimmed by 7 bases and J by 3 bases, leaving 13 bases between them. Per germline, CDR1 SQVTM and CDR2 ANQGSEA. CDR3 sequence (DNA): TGCAGCGCCGATGACAACCTCTACAATGAGCAGTTCTTC. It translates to CSADDNLYNEQFF.

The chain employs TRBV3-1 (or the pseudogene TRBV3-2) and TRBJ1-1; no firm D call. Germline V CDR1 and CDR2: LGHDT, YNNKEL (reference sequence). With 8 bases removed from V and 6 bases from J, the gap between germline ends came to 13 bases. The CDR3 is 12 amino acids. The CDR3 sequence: CASALGEAEAFF. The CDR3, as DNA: TGTGCCAGCGCCTTGGGAGAGGCTGAAGCTTTCTTT.

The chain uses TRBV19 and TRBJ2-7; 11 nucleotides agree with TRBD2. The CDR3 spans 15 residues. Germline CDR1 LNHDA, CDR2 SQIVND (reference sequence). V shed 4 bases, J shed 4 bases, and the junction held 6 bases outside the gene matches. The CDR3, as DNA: TGTGCCAGTAGTAATAGACTAGCGGGGAGATACGAGCAGTACTTC. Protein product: CASSNRLAGRYEQYF.

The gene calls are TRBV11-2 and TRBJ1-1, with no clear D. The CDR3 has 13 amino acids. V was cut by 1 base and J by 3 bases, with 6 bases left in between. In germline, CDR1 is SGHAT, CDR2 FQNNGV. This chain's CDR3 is CASSLVQYTEAFF. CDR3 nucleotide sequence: TGTGCCAGCAGCTTAGTACAGTACACTGAAGCTTTCTTT.

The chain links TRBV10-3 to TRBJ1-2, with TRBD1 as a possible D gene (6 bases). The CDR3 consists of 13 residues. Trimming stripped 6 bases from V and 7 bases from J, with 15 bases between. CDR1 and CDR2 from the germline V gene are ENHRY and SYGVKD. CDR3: CAIRHREEAGYTF. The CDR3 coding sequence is TGTGCCATCAGGCACAGGGAAGAAGCTGGCTACACCTTC.

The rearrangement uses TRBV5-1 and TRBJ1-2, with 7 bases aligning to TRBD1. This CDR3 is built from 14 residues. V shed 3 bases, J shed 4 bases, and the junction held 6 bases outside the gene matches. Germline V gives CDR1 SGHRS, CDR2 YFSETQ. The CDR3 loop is CASSSRQGLYGYTF. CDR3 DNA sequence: TGCGCCAGCAGCTCCCGACAGGGTCTCTATGGCTACACCTTC.

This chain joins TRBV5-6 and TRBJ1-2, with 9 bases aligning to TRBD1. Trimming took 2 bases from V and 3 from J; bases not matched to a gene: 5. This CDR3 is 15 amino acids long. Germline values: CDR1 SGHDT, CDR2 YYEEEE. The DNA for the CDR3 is TGTGCCAGCAGCTTTTATGACAGGGGGGACTATGGCTACACCTTC. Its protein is CASSFYDRGDYGYTF.

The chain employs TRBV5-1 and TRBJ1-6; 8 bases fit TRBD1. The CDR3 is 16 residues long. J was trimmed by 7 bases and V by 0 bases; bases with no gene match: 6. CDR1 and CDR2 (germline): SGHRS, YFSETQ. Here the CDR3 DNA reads TGCGCCAGCAGCTTGGCCCCGGACAGGGTCAATTCACCCCTCCACTTT. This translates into CASSLAPDRVNSPLHF.

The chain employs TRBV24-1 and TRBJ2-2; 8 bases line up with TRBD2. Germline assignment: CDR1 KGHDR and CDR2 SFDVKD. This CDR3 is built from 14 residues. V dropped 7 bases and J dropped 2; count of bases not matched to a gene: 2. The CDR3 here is CATRSGGNTGELFF. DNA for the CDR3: TGTGCCACCAGGAGCGGGGGTAACACCGGGGAGCTGTTTTTT.